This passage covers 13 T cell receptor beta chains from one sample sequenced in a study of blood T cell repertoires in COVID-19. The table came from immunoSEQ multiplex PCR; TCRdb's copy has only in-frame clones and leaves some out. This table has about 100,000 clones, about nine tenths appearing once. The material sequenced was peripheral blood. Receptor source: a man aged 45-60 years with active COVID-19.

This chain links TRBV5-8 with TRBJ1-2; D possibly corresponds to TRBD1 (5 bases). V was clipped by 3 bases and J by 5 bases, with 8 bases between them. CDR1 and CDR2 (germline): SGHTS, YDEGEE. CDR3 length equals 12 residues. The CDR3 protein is CASSSRVYGYTF. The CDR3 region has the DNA TGTGCCAGCAGCTCCAGGGTTTATGGCTACACCTTC.

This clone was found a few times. The CDR3 sequence: CASSLDHLSYEQYF. Here the CDR3 DNA reads TGTGCCAGCAGCTTAGATCACCTATCCTACGAGCAGTACTTC. The chain has TRBV11-2 and TRBJ2-7; D is ambiguous. This CDR3 is 14 amino acids long. The germline gives CDR1 SGHAT, CDR2 FQNNGV. V lost 0 bases and J 1 base, leaving 7 bases between the germline ends.

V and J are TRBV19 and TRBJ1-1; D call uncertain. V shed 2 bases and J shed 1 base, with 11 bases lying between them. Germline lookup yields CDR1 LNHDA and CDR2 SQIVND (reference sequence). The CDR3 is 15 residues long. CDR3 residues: CASSIPEGGNTEAFF. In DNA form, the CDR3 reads TGTGCCAGTAGTATACCCGAGGGAGGGAACACTGAAGCTTTCTTT.

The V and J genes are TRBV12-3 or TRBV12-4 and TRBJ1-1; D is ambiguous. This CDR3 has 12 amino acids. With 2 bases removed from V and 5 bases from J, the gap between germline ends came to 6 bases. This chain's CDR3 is CASSLRRTEAFF. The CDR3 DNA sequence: TGTGCCAGCAGTTTACGGAGGACTGAAGCTTTCTTT.

The DNA for the CDR3 is TGTGCCAGCAGTTTGACAGGTCCGAACACTGAAGCTTTCTTT. Amino acids: CASSLTGPNTEAFF. The chain links TRBV6-6 to TRBJ1-1; D is perhaps TRBD1 (6 bases). The germline CDR1 and CDR2 sequences are MNHNY and SVGAGI (reference sequence). Trimming cost V 4 bases and J 1 base, with 10 bases left between them. This CDR3 comprises 14 residues.

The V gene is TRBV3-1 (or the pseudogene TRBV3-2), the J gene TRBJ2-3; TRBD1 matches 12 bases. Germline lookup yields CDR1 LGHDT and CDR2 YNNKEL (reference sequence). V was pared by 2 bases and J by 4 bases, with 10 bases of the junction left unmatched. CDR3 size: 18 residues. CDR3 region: CASSQTIPGQGAPDTQYF. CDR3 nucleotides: TGTGCCAGCAGCCAAACGATCCCGGGACAGGGGGCCCCAGATACGCAGTATTTT.

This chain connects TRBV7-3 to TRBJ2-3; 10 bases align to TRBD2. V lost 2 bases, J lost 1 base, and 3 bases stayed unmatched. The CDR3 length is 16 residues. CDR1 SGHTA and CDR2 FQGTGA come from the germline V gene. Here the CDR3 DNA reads TGTGCCAGCAGCTTAGGGCTAGCGGGGGGCACAGATACGCAGTATTTT. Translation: CASSLGLAGGTDTQYF.

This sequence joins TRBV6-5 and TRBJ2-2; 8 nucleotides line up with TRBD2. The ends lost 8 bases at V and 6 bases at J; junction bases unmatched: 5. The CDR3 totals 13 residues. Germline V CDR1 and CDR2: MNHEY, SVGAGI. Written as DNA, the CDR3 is TGTGCCAGCTGGGGACTAGGAGCCGGGGAGCTGTTTTTT. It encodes CASWGLGAGELFF.

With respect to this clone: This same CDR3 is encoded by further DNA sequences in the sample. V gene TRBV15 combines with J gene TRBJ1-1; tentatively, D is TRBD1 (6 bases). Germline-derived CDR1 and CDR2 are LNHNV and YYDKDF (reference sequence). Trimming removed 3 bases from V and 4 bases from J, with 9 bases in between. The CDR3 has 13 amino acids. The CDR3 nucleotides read TGTGCCACCAGCAGGGGAGGGGGCACTGAAGCTTTCTTT. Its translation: CATSRGGGTEAFF.

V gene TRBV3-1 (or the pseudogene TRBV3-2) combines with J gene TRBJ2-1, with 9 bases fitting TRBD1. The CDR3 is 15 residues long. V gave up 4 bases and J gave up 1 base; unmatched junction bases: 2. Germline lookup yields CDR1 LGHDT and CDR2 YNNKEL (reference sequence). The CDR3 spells CASSPTGGSYNEQFF. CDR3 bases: TGTGCCAGCAGCCCGACAGGGGGGTCCTACAATGAGCAGTTCTTC.

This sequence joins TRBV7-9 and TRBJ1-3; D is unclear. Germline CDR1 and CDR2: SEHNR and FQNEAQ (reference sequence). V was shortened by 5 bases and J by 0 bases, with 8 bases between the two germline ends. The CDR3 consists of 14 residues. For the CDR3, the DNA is TGTGCCAGCAGCCCGGGGAGCTCTGGAAACACCATATATTTT. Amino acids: CASSPGSSGNTIYF.

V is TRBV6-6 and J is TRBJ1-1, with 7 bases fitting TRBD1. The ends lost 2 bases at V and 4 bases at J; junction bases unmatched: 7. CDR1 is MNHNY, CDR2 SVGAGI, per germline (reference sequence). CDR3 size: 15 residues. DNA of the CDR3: TGTGCCAGCAGTTACCGAGGGGGCGGAGGCACTGAAGCTTTCTTT. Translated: CASSYRGGGGTEAFF.

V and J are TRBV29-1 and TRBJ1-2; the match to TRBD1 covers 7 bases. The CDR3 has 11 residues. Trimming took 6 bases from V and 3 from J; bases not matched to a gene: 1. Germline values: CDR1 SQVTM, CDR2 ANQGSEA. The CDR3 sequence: CSVDRDYGYTF. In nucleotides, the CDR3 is TGCAGCGTCGACAGGGACTATGGCTACACCTTC.